This TCR beta chain was recovered during a study of shared clonotypes between healthy human individuals. General observations from the study: Among non-shared clonotypes, generation probabilities were lower than among those shared by all four donors.

This clone was seen once. Its antigen is not known. Profiling relied on immunoSEQ multiplex PCR, and the TCRdb table lists in-frame clones only, not all of them. Found here are 2 million to 2.5 million clones, 80% to 95% of them singletons; the top ten hold under 0.45%. HIV-negative, healthy adults without recent acute infections or vaccinations were the donors. Researchers partitioned CD4+ cells into CD45RA+ naive and CD45RA-negative memory subsets. Sequencing was done on a sample of naive CD4+ T cells from PBMCs. Indicated subset: CD45RA+ positively selected. The source of this sequence is a man between 18 and 35 years old in good health. Some clones in this sample may be carry-over from other donors' samples.

The CDR3 DNA reads as TGCGCCAGCAGTACCGGGACCCGTGATTCACCCCTCCACTTT. Translation gives CASSTGTRDSPLHF. The chain recombines TRBV4-1 with TRBJ1-6; TRBD1 might be the D (5 bases). Trimming cost V 6 bases and J 8 bases, with 14 bases left between them. In germline, CDR1 is MGHRA, CDR2 YSYEKL. The CDR3 runs to 14 residues.